Shown below are 32 T cell receptor beta chains from a single sample sequenced in a study of blood T cell repertoires in COVID-19 (dated by TCRdb to 2018 to 2021). Library creation used the immunoSEQ multiplex PCR assay. The immuneACCESS repertoire file appears here via TCRdb, limited to in-frame rearrangements. These files lack a portion of the clones; in checked studies, under half of the deficit traces to unresolved V genes, and the cause of the others is not known. The sample yields roughly 280,000 clones; 86% were counted once. The top ten clones comprise over 8% of the sample. Sequenced input: peripheral blood. The receptors originated from a man between 35 and 55 years old with active or convalescent COVID-19.

V usage is TRBV19 and J usage is TRBJ1-3; 7 bases agree with TRBD1. Germline CDR1 LNHDA, CDR2 SQIVND (reference sequence). This CDR3 has 14 amino acids. V was pared by 6 bases and J by 3 bases, with 5 bases of the junction left unmatched. The CDR3 nucleotides read TGTGCCAGTAGGATTGACAGGGATGGAAACACCATATATTTT. It translates to CASRIDRDGNTIYF.

V usage is TRBV27 and J usage is TRBJ1-1, with a possible D match to TRBD1 (6 bases). Germline V gene sequence: CDR1 MNHEY, CDR2 SMNVEV (reference sequence). CDR3 length equals 12 residues. Trimming pared 6 bases from V and 8 bases from J, leaving 13 bases between. For the CDR3, the DNA is TGTGCCAGCAGCCGGGTGGGGGCGGAAGCTTTCTTT. Protein sequence: CASSRVGAEAFF.

The chain links TRBV19 to TRBJ2-3; 7 nucleotides align to TRBD2. The CDR3 spans 14 residues. The J segment lost 4 bases and the V segment lost 7 bases, leaving 8 bases of the junction unmatched. CDR1 and CDR2 (germline): LNHDA, SQIVND (reference sequence). Written as DNA, the CDR3 is TGTGCCAGTAAGGGGTGGGAGGGCCCAGATACGCAGTATTTT. It encodes CASKGWEGPDTQYF.

The genes are TRBV19 and TRBJ2-2; D not certain. The CDR3 totals 14 residues. The germline V and J ends were trimmed by 7 bases and 5 bases, with 14 bases remaining between them. CDR1 and CDR2 from the germline V gene are LNHDA and SQIVND (reference sequence). CDR3 coding DNA: TGTGCCAGTAATCCGGTCGCGGAGACCGGGGAGCTGTTTTTT. It encodes CASNPVAETGELFF.

The rearrangement joins TRBV1 to TRBJ1-2; TRBD1, the D gene given by the table, was not confirmed from the DNA. TRBV1 represents a pseudogene. CDR3 length: 13 residues. DNA for the CDR3: TGCACCAGTTCGACAGGGCGGGGCTATGGCTACACCTTC. Its translation: CTSSTGRGYGYTF.

The rearrangement uses TRBV24-1 and TRBJ2-5; 7 bases match TRBD1. Germline CDR1 reads KGHDR; CDR2 reads SFDVKD. This CDR3 is 19 amino acids long. Unmatched junction bases numbered 17, after V lost 2 bases and J lost 3 bases. CDR3 nucleotide sequence: TGTGCCACCAGTGATTCCAAAGACCCACCAGGGGGTTTAAAAGAGACCCAGTACTTC. The encoded protein is CATSDSKDPPGGLKETQYF.

Regarding this clone: The junction differs from germline at one of its ends, possibly a read error. The chain has TRBV12-3 or TRBV12-4 and TRBJ1-1, with 10 bases that match TRBD1. The CDR3 extends over 12 amino acids. The CDR3 DNA reads as TGTGCCAGCAGTAGAGATGGGACAGGGGCCCATTTT. This codes for CASSRDGTGAHF.

The chain joins TRBV7-3 to TRBJ2-1; TRBD2 matches 8 bases. CDR3 length equals 16 residues. With V trimmed by 5 bases and J by 5 bases, 11 bases remained unmatched. The germline V gene encodes CDR1 SGHTA and CDR2 FQGTGA. This CDR3 is CASSQFPELADNEQFF. DNA of the CDR3: TGTGCCAGCAGCCAATTCCCGGAACTAGCGGACAATGAGCAGTTCTTC.

The chain couples TRBV24-1 to TRBJ2-1; 9 bases fit TRBD1. V lost 4 bases to trimming and J lost 6 bases; unmatched junction nucleotides: 9. This CDR3 region has 16 residues. Germline CDR1 KGHDR, CDR2 SFDVKD. CDR3 DNA sequence: TGTGCCACCAGTGACCAGGCCGGGACAGGGTCCAATGAGCAGTTCTTC. This translates into CATSDQAGTGSNEQFF.

The chain uses TRBV19 and TRBJ1-3; D ambiguous. CDR1 LNHDA and CDR2 SQIVND come from the germline V gene (reference sequence). The CDR3 is 13 residues long. V was shortened by 5 bases and J by 0 bases, with 5 bases between the two germline ends. Written as DNA, the CDR3 is TGTGCCAGTAGTTTTCTCTCTGGAAACACCATATATTTT. Protein sequence: CASSFLSGNTIYF.

The V call is TRBV7-9, the J call TRBJ2-2, with 8 bases aligning to TRBD2. The CDR3 has 16 residues. Trimming cost V 1 base and J 6 bases; bases outside gene matches: 7. The germline V gene has CDR1 SEHNR and CDR2 FQNEAQ (reference sequence). The DNA for the CDR3 is TGTGCCAGCAGCTTAGGTAGCGGGACGTCCGCCGGGGAGCTGTTTTTT. Protein product: CASSLGSGTSAGELFF.

V gene TRBV28 combines with J gene TRBJ2-7; D not resolved. The CDR3 consists of 10 residues. CDR1 and CDR2 (germline): MDHEN, SYDVKM. V was pared by 8 bases and J by 2 bases, with 4 bases between. The chain's CDR3 is CASGPYEQYF. CDR3 DNA sequence: TGTGCCAGCGGGCCCTACGAGCAGTACTTC. The whole variable domain, remainder taken from reference TRBV28 and TRBJ2-7, is DVKVTQSSRYLVKRTGEKVFLECVQDMDHENMFWYRQDPGLGLRLIYFSYDVKMKEKGDIPEGYSVSREKKERFSLILESASTNQTSMYLCASGPYEQYFGPGTRLTVT.

This chain connects TRBV27 to TRBJ1-5; no firm D call. The CDR3 runs to 14 residues. V was clipped by 4 bases and J by 4 bases, with 11 bases between them. Germline loops: CDR1 MNHEY, CDR2 SMNVEV (reference sequence). The CDR3 loop is CASSSRGYNQPQHF. The CDR3 DNA reads TGTGCCAGCAGTTCCCGGGGATATAATCAGCCCCAGCATTTT.

The chain joins TRBV5-1 to TRBJ1-1; TRBD1 agrees at 8 bases. The ends lost 4 bases at V and 5 bases at J; junction bases unmatched: 10. CDR3 length equals 15 residues. Per the germline V gene, CDR1 is SGHRS and CDR2 is YFSETQ. This CDR3 is CASSQQTGEGTEAFF. For the CDR3, the DNA is TGCGCCAGCAGCCAGCAGACAGGGGAGGGGACTGAAGCTTTCTTT.

V usage is TRBV13 and J usage is TRBJ1-4, with a possible D match to TRBD1 (5 bases). CDR1 is PRHDT and CDR2 is FYEKMQ in the germline V gene (reference sequence). The length of the CDR3 is 16 residues. V shed 2 bases and J shed 5 bases, with 15 bases lying between them. The CDR3 DNA is TGTGCCAGCAGCTTACGTTCCCAGGGAGGGAATGAAAAACTGTTTTTT. Protein: CASSLRSQGGNEKLFF.

The chain combines TRBV19 with TRBJ1-1, with D possibly being TRBD1 (5 bases). V was cut by 4 bases and J by 7 bases, with 25 bases left in between. Germline-derived CDR1 and CDR2 are LNHDA and SQIVND (reference sequence). This CDR3 has 17 amino acids. The CDR3 DNA reads TGTGCCAGTAGTACCTGGGGGGGTTACGGGGAAACTGGTGAAGCTTTCTTT. Amino acids: CASSTWGGYGETGEAFF.

This clone was counted only a few times. This sequence joins TRBV27 and TRBJ2-7, with a possible D match to TRBD2 (5 bases). This CDR3 is built from 16 residues. With 2 bases removed from V and 4 bases from J, the gap between germline ends came to 18 bases. Germline-derived CDR1 and CDR2 are MNHEY and SMNVEV (reference sequence). The CDR3 loop reads CASSLDSAHAGYEQYF. CDR3 nucleotides: TGTGCCAGCAGTTTAGATTCGGCCCATGCGGGTTACGAGCAGTACTTC.

The chain's CDR3 is CASSFGTGKNTEAFF. The CDR3 bases are TGTGCCAGTAGTTTTGGGACAGGGAAGAACACTGAAGCTTTCTTT. The chain recombines TRBV19 with TRBJ1-1; 9 nucleotides line up with TRBD1. The CDR3 is 15 amino acids. J lost 1 base, V lost 5 bases, and 5 bases had no gene match. Germline lookup yields CDR1 LNHDA and CDR2 SQIVND (reference sequence).

This chain joins TRBV24-1 and TRBJ2-1; 7 nucleotides match TRBD1. The CDR3 is 16 residues long. Germline loops: CDR1 KGHDR, CDR2 SFDVKD. J was trimmed by 5 bases and V by 2 bases; bases with no gene match: 8. This chain's CDR3 is CATSDYRQGVNNEQFF. CDR3 bases: TGTGCCACCAGTGATTACCGACAGGGAGTCAACAATGAGCAGTTCTTC.

The V call is TRBV2, the J call TRBJ1-6; D is possibly TRBD1 (5 bases). The V end was cut by 7 bases, the J end by 9 bases, with 19 bases between. The germline CDR1 and CDR2 sequences are SNHLY and FYNNEI. The CDR3 contains 15 residues. The CDR3 DNA follows: TGTGCCAGCACCCCGGAGACAGTTTCAGGTTCACCCCTCCACTTT. Translating it yields CASTPETVSGSPLHF.

The V call is TRBV6-5, the J call TRBJ2-1; 11 positions agree with TRBD1. CDR1 and CDR2 (germline): MNHEY, SVGAGI. Unmatched junction bases numbered 13, after V lost 11 bases and J lost 7 bases. This CDR3 comprises 15 residues. CDR3 amino acids: CAGRAGTGGKNEQFF. As DNA, the CDR3 is TGTGCCGGTAGAGCCGGGACAGGGGGAAAGAATGAGCAGTTCTTC.

CDR3 coding DNA: TGTGCCAGCAGTGACGGTAGCGTTCATCAGCCCCAGCATTTT. Translated: CASSDGSVHQPQHF. The gene calls are TRBV2 and TRBJ1-5, with no clear D. Trimming took 3 bases from V and 5 from J, leaving 11 bases between them. The CDR3 contains 14 residues. Germline CDR1 is SNHLY and CDR2 is FYNNEI.

The V call is TRBV28, the J call TRBJ2-1, with 9 bases matching TRBD2. The ends lost 6 bases at V and 7 bases at J; junction bases unmatched: 13. There are 16 residues in the CDR3. The V gene's germline CDR1 is MDHEN and CDR2 SYDVKM. The CDR3 nucleotides are TGTGCCAGCAGAGTCTATGGCGCGGGGGGGAAGAATGAGCAGTTCTTC. As protein: CASRVYGAGGKNEQFF.

The J gene is TRBJ1-2, the V gene TRBV7-3; D call uncertain. The CDR3 consists of 16 residues. CDR1 and CDR2 (germline): SGHTA, FQGTGA. V was clipped by 5 bases and J by 2 bases, with 18 bases between them. The CDR3: CASSPRGPELNYGYTF. DNA of the CDR3: TGTGCCAGCAGCCCCCGAGGGCCCGAGCTGAACTATGGCTACACCTTC.

The rearrangement joins TRBV19 to TRBJ2-7, with D perhaps TRBD2 (5 bases). Germline CDR1 is LNHDA and CDR2 is SQIVND (reference sequence). This CDR3 has 16 amino acids. Trimming pared 0 bases from V and 8 bases from J, leaving 20 bases between. The CDR3 DNA reads as TGTGCCAGTAGTATAGACGGGGAGACGCAGCTACGCCAGCAGTACTTC. It codes for CASSIDGETQLRQQYF.

This clone showed up just a few times. The chain recombines TRBV7-2 with TRBJ1-4; 8 nucleotides line up with TRBD1. V shed 1 base, J shed 7 bases, and the junction held 2 bases outside the gene matches. The germline V gene has CDR1 SGHTA and CDR2 FQGNSA. The CDR3 is 14 amino acids. CDR3 sequence reads: CASSLGQGAEKLFF. The CDR3 bases are TGTGCCAGCAGCTTAGGTCAGGGGGCTGAAAAACTGTTTTTT.

This chain connects TRBV7-8 to TRBJ1-5; D may be TRBD1 (6 bases). Per germline, CDR1 SGHVS and CDR2 FQNEAQ. The CDR3 loop spans 18 amino acids. V was cut by 1 base and J by 0 bases, with 16 bases left in between. Here the CDR3 reads CASSLVARYRVSNQPQHF. The CDR3 DNA reads as TGTGCCAGCAGCTTAGTAGCCCGCTACAGGGTTAGCAATCAGCCCCAGCATTTT.

This clone was seen a handful of times. The V gene is TRBV3-1 (or the pseudogene TRBV3-2), the J gene TRBJ2-7; a possible D gene is TRBD1 (6 bases). V lost 3 bases and J 3 bases, leaving 12 bases between the germline ends. Germline loops: CDR1 LGHDT, CDR2 YNNKEL (reference sequence). The CDR3 is 14 amino acids. This chain's CDR3 is CASSHGTQNYEQYF. In DNA form, the CDR3 reads TGTGCCAGCAGCCACGGGACACAAAACTACGAGCAGTACTTC.

The chain couples TRBV7-9 to TRBJ2-3; weak D call: TRBD2 (6 bases). Per germline, CDR1 SEHNR and CDR2 FQNEAQ (reference sequence). This CDR3 has 17 amino acids. Trimming took off 1 base at V and 4 bases at J, with 18 bases between the two ends. The CDR3 DNA reads as TGTGCCAGCAGCTTAGTAACACCCCGGGAGTTCGCAGATACGCAGTATTTT. This encodes CASSLVTPREFADTQYF. The full variable domain, in which reference TRBV7-9 and TRBJ2-3 provide the parts outside the CDR3, is DTGVSQNPRHKITKRGQNVTFRCDPISEHNRLYWYRQTLGQGPEFLTYFQNEAQLEKSRLLSDRFSAERPKGSFSTLEIQRTEQGDSAMYLCASSLVTPREFADTQYFGPGTRLTVL.

The chain has TRBV6-5 and TRBJ2-6; D is ambiguous. Germline CDR1 reads MNHEY; CDR2 reads SVGAGI. The CDR3 runs to 15 residues. Deletions cut 2 bases from V and 0 bases from J, with 5 bases between. The DNA for the CDR3 is TGTGCCAGCAGTTACGACACCTCTGGGGCCAACGTCCTGACTTTC. Its protein is CASSYDTSGANVLTF.

This sequence joins TRBV9 and TRBJ2-1; 7 bases are shared with TRBD1. Per germline, CDR1 SGDLS and CDR2 YYNGEE. The V gene end was trimmed by 2 bases and the J gene end by 4 bases; junction bases not matched to a gene: 6. The CDR3 totals 15 residues. CDR3 region: CASSVRGMEYNEQFF. Here the CDR3 DNA reads TGTGCCAGCAGCGTCAGGGGGATGGAGTACAATGAGCAGTTCTTC.

The gene calls are TRBV5-6 and TRBJ2-3; possible D gene TRBD2, 6 bases. The CDR3 loop spans 16 amino acids. Trimming took 4 bases from V and 1 from J, leaving 16 bases between them. The germline gives CDR1 SGHDT, CDR2 YYEEEE. CDR3 coding DNA: TGTGCCAGCAGCCAGGGACTTGGGGTTGGCACAGATACGCAGTATTTT. Its translation is CASSQGLGVGTDTQYF.